A single sample is the source of the 28 T cell receptor beta chains below, sequenced in a study of shared clonotypes between healthy human individuals. The method was immunoSEQ multiplex PCR; TCRdb's version includes in-frame clones alone and lacks a portion of them. Among some 2,400,000 clones listed, 90% to 97% were seen once. The sequenced sample was naive CD4+ T cells sorted from blood. Stated subset: CD45RA+ positively selected. The receptors here all came from a man between 18 and 29 years old in good health.

This clone came up once. This chain connects TRBV18 to TRBJ1-1, with D perhaps matching TRBD1 (5 bases). Trimming shortened V by 5 bases and J by 3 bases, and 13 bases separated the two germline ends. The V gene's germline CDR1 is KGHSH and CDR2 LQKENI. The CDR3 spans 14 residues. CDR3 sequence (DNA): TGTGCCAGCTCAAGCAGGGTGTCGGACACTGAAGCTTTCTTT. This encodes CASSSRVSDTEAFF.

The rearrangement uses TRBV5-4 and TRBJ2-7; 10 nucleotides line up with TRBD2. The CDR3 is made up of 17 amino acids. Per the germline V gene, CDR1 is SGHNT and CDR2 is YYREEE (reference sequence). Losses at the gene ends were 2 bases for V and 0 bases for J; bases not matched to a gene: 8. This CDR3 reads CASSFASGGGSSYEQYF. CDR3 nucleotide sequence: TGTGCCAGCAGCTTTGCTAGCGGGGGTGGAAGCTCCTACGAGCAGTACTTC.

The chain recombines TRBV12-5 with TRBJ1-2; possibly TRBD1 for D (5 bases). V was shortened by 1 base and J by 5 bases, with 5 bases between the two germline ends. The CDR3 has 12 residues. CDR1 is LGHNT, CDR2 FRNRAP, per germline. The CDR3 loop is CASGLEGYGYTF. The CDR3 region has the DNA TGTGCTAGTGGTTTGGAGGGGTATGGCTACACCTTC.

Of note for this clone: The same CDR3 can be traced to other DNA sequences in this sample. The gene calls are TRBV5-1 and TRBJ2-2, with 10 bases matching TRBD2. CDR3 length: 15 amino acids. Germline V lookup: CDR1 SGHRS, CDR2 YFSETQ. V shed 1 base, J shed 4 bases, and the junction held 1 base outside the gene matches. The CDR3 DNA follows: TGCGCCAGCAGCTTGTTAGCGGGAGGCACCGGGGAGCTGTTTTTT. Residues: CASSLLAGGTGELFF.

The chain joins TRBV7-2 to TRBJ2-7; 8 bases align to TRBD2. The germline CDR1 and CDR2 sequences are SGHTA and FQGNSA. The V segment lost 1 base and the J segment 2 bases; nucleotides outside the gene matches: 10. There are 17 residues in the CDR3. The CDR3 bases are TGTGCCAGCAGCTTAGTAGGCGGGGGGCCGAACCCCTACGAGCAGTACTTC. Translating it yields CASSLVGGGPNPYEQYF.

V is TRBV6-6 and J is TRBJ1-4; 11 nucleotides agree with TRBD1. Germline assignment: CDR1 MNHNY and CDR2 SVGAGI (reference sequence). With 7 bases clipped from V and 3 bases from J, the junction kept 7 bases outside the gene matches. The CDR3 runs 16 residues. CDR3 coding DNA: TGTGCCAGCAACGGACAGGGGGCGCTTGCTAATGAAAAACTGTTTTTT. Translating it yields CASNGQGALANEKLFF.

V and J are TRBV5-6 and TRBJ2-1, with 10 bases that match TRBD2. V lost 3 bases to trimming and J lost 4 bases; unmatched junction nucleotides: 4. From germline, CDR1 is SGHDT and CDR2 YYEEEE. The CDR3 length is 15 residues. The CDR3 DNA reads as TGTGCCAGCAGCTCTAGCGGGAGCCTATACAATGAGCAGTTCTTC. Translated, it gives CASSSSGSLYNEQFF.

The chain couples TRBV27 to TRBJ2-7; 8 nucleotides agree with TRBD2. The V segment lost 6 bases and the J segment 3 bases; nucleotides outside the gene matches: 13. Germline CDR1 MNHEY, CDR2 SMNVEV (reference sequence). This CDR3 contains 16 residues. The CDR3 loop is CASRASGSNLYYEQYF. The CDR3 bases are TGTGCCAGCAGAGCTAGCGGGTCCAACCTGTACTACGAGCAGTACTTC.

This chain uses TRBV2 with TRBJ1-2; D not resolved. The CDR3 consists of 13 residues. Germline V lookup: CDR1 SNHLY, CDR2 FYNNEI. V was cut by 5 bases and J by 9 bases, with 16 bases left in between. CDR3 in amino acids: CASSNLGSYRYTF. The CDR3 DNA follows: TGTGCCAGCAGTAATCTTGGATCGTATCGCTACACCTTC. Combining the CDR3 with reference TRBV2 and TRBJ1-2 gives the whole variable domain EPEVTQTPSHQVTQMGQEVILRCVPISNHLYFYWYRQILGQKVEFLVSFYNNEISEKSEIFDDQFSVERPDGSNFTLKIRSTKLEDSAMYFCASSNLGSYRYTFGSGTRLTVV.

The chain couples TRBV11-3 to TRBJ2-1, with D perhaps assigned TRBD1 or TRBD2 (5 bases each). CDR1 and CDR2 (germline): SGHNT, YENEEA. The V end lost 1 base, the J end lost 2 bases, and 9 bases lay between the germline ends. The CDR3 length is 15 residues. The CDR3 DNA follows: TGTGCCAGCAGCTTAGGGGGGAAAACCTACAATGAGCAGTTCTTC. Amino acids: CASSLGGKTYNEQFF.

V gene TRBV11-2 combines with J gene TRBJ2-7; D might be TRBD2 (5 bases). V was shortened by 6 bases and J by 0 bases, with 21 bases between the two germline ends. Germline CDR1 SGHAT, CDR2 FQNNGV. This CDR3 is 17 amino acids long. The CDR3 protein is CASSFVALSGISYEQYF. The CDR3 coding sequence is TGTGCCAGCAGTTTTGTCGCTTTATCGGGGATCTCCTACGAGCAGTACTTC.

The rearrangement links TRBV6-6 to TRBJ2-5; TRBD1 matches at 7 bases. With V trimmed by 5 bases and J by 5 bases, 5 bases remained unmatched. CDR3 size: 13 residues. The germline V gene has CDR1 MNHNY and CDR2 SVGAGI (reference sequence). The CDR3 DNA reads TGTGCCAGCAGTGACAGGGTTCGGGAGACCCAGTACTTC. This gives the protein CASSDRVRETQYF.

The chain carries TRBV9 and TRBJ2-7; 7 bases line up with TRBD2. From germline, CDR1 is SGDLS and CDR2 YYNGEE. The J segment lost 0 bases and the V segment lost 0 bases, leaving 6 bases of the junction unmatched. The length of the CDR3 is 16 residues. CDR3 region: CASSVAATSNSYEQYF. DNA for the CDR3: TGTGCCAGCAGCGTAGCAGCGACTAGCAACTCCTACGAGCAGTACTTC.

The chain joins TRBV6-1 to TRBJ2-3; D ambiguous. The CDR3 loop spans 15 amino acids. Trimming removed 5 bases at V and 0 bases at J, with 12 bases between. Germline CDR1 and CDR2: MNHNS and SASEGT. As DNA, the CDR3 is TGTGCCAGCAGTAGAGACGGAACTAGCACAGATACGCAGTATTTT. It encodes CASSRDGTSTDTQYF.

Concerning this clone itself: The identical CDR3 is also encoded by other nucleotide sequences in the sample. The chain carries TRBV19 and TRBJ1-5; D gene unclear. Looked up from germline, CDR1 is LNHDA and CDR2 is SQIVND (reference sequence). This CDR3 has 14 residues. V dropped 3 bases and J dropped 0 bases, with 6 bases sitting between them. The CDR3 DNA follows: TGTGCCAGTAGTATTGGGAATAGCAATCAGCCCCAGCATTTT. Residues: CASSIGNSNQPQHF.

This chain joins TRBV12-2 and TRBJ1-1. TRBV12-2 is a known pseudogene. The CDR3 consists of 14 residues. The CDR3 sequence: CASRFPGGETEAFF. Here the CDR3 DNA reads TGTGCAAGTCGCTTCCCGGGTGGAGAAACTGAAGCTTTCTTT.

A word on this clone: The junction departs from germline at one end; a sequencing error may be responsible. This chain links TRBV7-8 with TRBJ2-7, with D tentatively TRBD2 (6 bases). The CDR3 sequence is 13 residues long. Germline CDR1 reads SGHVS; CDR2 reads FQNEAQ. The CDR3 DNA reads TGTGCCAGCAGCTCCGGAGCGGGTTACGGGCAGTACTTC. Residues: CASSSGAGYGQYF.

This chain links TRBV6-6 with TRBJ1-2; D gene ambiguous. Germline V gene lookup returns CDR1 MNHNY and CDR2 SVGAGI (reference sequence). This CDR3 contains 13 residues. V lost 5 bases to trimming and J lost 4 bases, with 11 bases between them. The CDR3 loop is CASSPSGSYGYTF. The CDR3 nucleotides are TGTGCCAGCAGTCCCTCGGGCAGCTATGGCTACACCTTC.

This chain links TRBV7-2 with TRBJ2-7; no clear D gene. V was clipped by 1 base and J by 6 bases, with 10 bases between them. The germline gives CDR1 SGHTA, CDR2 FQGNSA. This CDR3 is built from 13 residues. This chain's CDR3 is CASSLVRTCEQYF. CDR3 sequence (DNA): TGTGCCAGCAGCTTAGTTCGGACGTGCGAGCAGTACTTC.

This clone showed up just a few times. This chain links TRBV4-3 with TRBJ1-1; D remains unclear. The germline V and J ends were trimmed by 0 bases and 1 base, with 9 bases remaining between them. The CDR3 covers 15 residues. Germline CDR1 reads LGHNA; CDR2 reads YSLEER. For the CDR3, the DNA is TGCGCCAGCAGCCAAGAGGGCGCGAGGAACACTGAAGCTTTCTTT. This encodes CASSQEGARNTEAFF.

The chain couples TRBV2 to TRBJ1-6; tentative D call: TRBD1 (6 bases). This CDR3 spans 14 amino acids. Germline V gene sequence: CDR1 SNHLY, CDR2 FYNNEI. V gave up 6 bases and J gave up 7 bases, with 13 bases separating them. CDR3 region: CASRSGTLNSPLHF. In nucleotides, the CDR3 is TGTGCCAGCAGGTCCGGGACACTCAATTCACCCCTCCACTTT.

This rearrangement joins TRBV5-1 to TRBJ2-7, with 8 positions matching TRBD1. Germline CDR1 reads SGHRS; CDR2 reads YFSETQ. V trimming: 4 bases; J trimming: 4 bases; junction bases outside the gene matches: 13. The CDR3 runs to 16 residues. DNA for the CDR3: TGCGCCAGCAGCCAAGACCGGGACAGGCTATTTTACGAGCAGTACTTC. Translating it yields CASSQDRDRLFYEQYF.

The chain joins TRBV5-8 to TRBJ1-5; a possible D gene is TRBD1 (5 bases). CDR1 and CDR2 from the germline V gene are SGHTS and YDEGEE. V lost 0 bases, J lost 8 bases, and 9 bases lay in between. CDR3 length: 13 amino acids. The CDR3 DNA sequence: TGTGCCAGCAGCTTGGTGGGACTTAAGCCCCAGCATTTT. Its protein is CASSLVGLKPQHF.

The chain employs TRBV18 and TRBJ1-5; no definite D call. The CDR3 extends over 15 amino acids. The germline V gene encodes CDR1 KGHSH and CDR2 LQKENI. Trimming pared 6 bases from V and 7 bases from J, leaving 19 bases between. CDR3 protein: CASSEGPTPLQPQHF. Written as DNA, the CDR3 is TGTGCCAGCTCCGAGGGTCCCACTCCGCTCCAGCCCCAGCATTTT.

This clone was seen just once. The V call is TRBV5-4, the J call TRBJ1-6; a weak D match, TRBD1 (5 bases). This CDR3 has 15 amino acids. The germline V gene has CDR1 SGHNT and CDR2 YYREEE (reference sequence). V was clipped by 0 bases and J by 10 bases, with 14 bases between them. The CDR3 here is CASSLGGVSGSPLHF. The CDR3, as DNA: TGTGCCAGCAGCTTGGGCGGGGTCTCAGGGTCACCCCTCCACTTT. Looking up the rest from reference TRBV5-4 and TRBJ1-6 gives the full variable domain: ETGVTQSPTHLIKTRGQQVTLRCSSQSGHNTVSWYQQALGQGPQFIFQYYREEENGRGNFPPRFSGLQFPNYSSELNVNALELDDSALYLCASSLGGVSGSPLHFGNGTRLTVT.

The chain has TRBV6-5 and TRBJ1-1; D is unclear. V was clipped by 5 bases and J by 1 base, with 8 bases between them. From germline, CDR1 is MNHEY and CDR2 SVGAGI. The CDR3 is 13 residues long. The CDR3: CASSPGSNTEAFF. CDR3 coding DNA: TGTGCCAGCAGTCCGGGATCGAACACTGAAGCTTTCTTT.

This chain uses TRBV5-1 with TRBJ1-4; no firm D call. Trimming took 2 bases from V and 2 from J, leaving 10 bases between them. The V gene's germline CDR1 is SGHRS and CDR2 YFSETQ. The CDR3 loop spans 15 amino acids. Here the CDR3 DNA reads TGCGCCAGCAGCTTACGGCCGCCGACTAATGAAAAACTGTTTTTT. Translating it yields CASSLRPPTNEKLFF.

V and J are TRBV5-1 and TRBJ1-2; TRBD1 aligns across 9 bases. Losses at the gene ends were 0 bases for V and 6 bases for J; bases not matched to a gene: 15. The CDR3 is 18 residues long. The germline gives CDR1 SGHRS, CDR2 YFSETQ. The CDR3 DNA follows: TGCGCCAGCAGCTTGGTCGGTGTGGAAACAGGGGGCTTGAATGGCTACACCTTC. Protein: CASSLVGVETGGLNGYTF. Using reference TRBV5-1 and TRBJ1-2 for the parts outside the CDR3, the full variable domain is KAGVTQTPRYLIKTRGQQVTLSCSPISGHRSVSWYQQTPGQGLQFLFEYFSETQRNKGNFPGRFSGRQFSNSRSEMNVSTLELGDSALYLCASSLVGVETGGLNGYTFGSGTRLTVV.